The clone carrying this TCR beta chain came up a few times. Antigen specificity is unknown. This entry comes from a study of cytomegalovirus exposure and HLA in healthy donors. Whole-study findings and limits: The analysis excluded some indistinguishable V segments, including TRBV6-2 and TRBV6-3.

Researchers ran the PCR with 60 Vbeta and 13 Jbeta primers. Sequencing was performed with immunoSEQ multiplex PCR; in TCRdb, only in-frame clones are kept and a portion is missing. This sample has approximately 150,000 clones, with about 80% found just once. The CDR3 extends over 14 amino acids. Germline V CDR1 and CDR2: KGHSH, LQKENI. The V gene lost 3 bases and the J gene lost 2 bases, with 11 bases spanning the gap. V and J are TRBV18 and TRBJ2-7, with no clear D. The sample consisted of PBMCs. The sequence derives from a man aged 25-40 years in good health and CMV-seropositive. In DNA form, the CDR3 reads TGTGCCAGCTCACCGCCTACCTTAACCTACGAGCAGTACTTC. Translation: CASSPPTLTYEQYF.